This entry lists 25 T cell receptor beta chains sequenced from one sample in a study of T cell repertoires in cytomegalovirus infection. These receptors are not linked to any known antigen. TCRdb reprocessed the reads with MiXCR, giving one entry per CDR3 protein. The sample comprises approximately 1,000,000 distinct CDR3 sequences, around 30% of which are singletons, and over 13% rests with the top ten. Sequencing was performed on cultured CD8+ T cells from PBMCs, taken from culture after CMV antigen stimulation. The receptors were sampled from a human donor in good health (CMV status not recorded). Some clones in this sample may be carry-over from other donors' samples.

The sample holds many counts of this clonotype. The rearrangement joins TRBV28 to TRBJ2-1; TRBD2 agrees at 8 bases. V shed 3 bases, J shed 4 bases, and the junction held 5 bases outside the gene matches. The CDR3 loop spans 15 amino acids. The germline V gene has CDR1 MDHEN and CDR2 SYDVKM. The CDR3 sequence is CASSFIAGSYNEQFF. The DNA for the CDR3 is TGTGCCAGCAGTTTCATAGCGGGGTCATACAATGAGCAGTTCTTC.

This clonotype was seen once. The chain is built from TRBV14 and TRBJ1-1; D gene ambiguous. The CDR3 is 15 residues long. The germline V gene has CDR1 SGHDN and CDR2 FVKESK. The V gene lost 4 bases and the J gene lost 5 bases, with 17 bases spanning the gap. The CDR3 loop is CASSLTRVITTEAFF. As DNA, the CDR3 is TGTGCCAGCAGCCTGACGAGGGTCATAACGACTGAAGCTTTCTTT.

The V and J genes are TRBV2 and TRBJ1-1; the D is unclear. The CDR3 totals 12 residues. The germline V and J ends were trimmed by 2 bases and 4 bases, with 5 bases remaining between them. CDR1 SNHLY and CDR2 FYNNEI come from the germline V gene. CDR3: CASSELVTEAFF. Here the CDR3 DNA reads TGTGCCAGCAGTGAATTAGTCACTGAAGCTTTCTTT.

This clonotype was counted between two and nine times. This chain links TRBV6-6 with TRBJ1-4; TRBD1 matches 9 bases. There are 16 residues in the CDR3. CDR1 MNHNY and CDR2 SVGAGI come from the germline V gene (reference sequence). The J segment lost 1 base and the V segment lost 6 bases, leaving 6 bases of the junction unmatched. The CDR3 is CASSPPGQGTNEKLFF. CDR3 sequence (DNA): TGTGCCAGCAGCCCACCGGGACAGGGAACTAATGAAAAACTGTTTTTT.

This clonotype was picked up a small number of times. This chain uses TRBV9 with TRBJ1-5; weak D call: TRBD1 (5 bases). Germline assignment: CDR1 SGDLS and CDR2 YYNGEE. V was shortened by 4 bases and J by 3 bases, with 14 bases between the two germline ends. This CDR3 has 15 residues. The CDR3 DNA sequence: TGTGCCAGCAGCCCAAGGGGCGGCGACAATCAGCCCCAGCATTTT. It is translated as CASSPRGGDNQPQHF.

V is TRBV12-3 or TRBV12-4 and J is TRBJ1-2, with 8 bases lining up with TRBD1. J gave up 13 bases and V 6 bases, and 10 bases lay outside the gene matches. The CDR3 length is 12 residues. CDR3 loop: CASSPGTGSGTF. CDR3 bases: TGTGCCAGCAGCCCCGGGACAGGTAGCGGCACCTTC.

This clonotype was seen once. The V call is TRBV2, the J call TRBJ1-6; D ambiguous. V lost 2 bases and J 0 bases, leaving 11 bases between the germline ends. The CDR3 sequence is 17 residues long. Germline V gives CDR1 SNHLY, CDR2 FYNNEI. The DNA for the CDR3 is TGTGCCAGCAGTGAACTTGGCAGCAGCTCCTATAATTCACCCCTCCACTTT. This sequence encodes CASSELGSSSYNSPLHF. The entire variable domain, with the rest obtained from reference TRBV2 and TRBJ1-6, is as follows: EPEVTQTPSHQVTQMGQEVILRCVPISNHLYFYWYRQILGQKVEFLVSFYNNEISEKSEIFDDQFSVERPDGSNFTLKIRSTKLEDSAMYFCASSELGSSSYNSPLHFGNGTRLTVT.

This clonotype was observed a few times. J is TRBJ1-2 and V is TRBV4-1, with 8 bases matching TRBD1. This CDR3 has 14 amino acids. Germline V gives CDR1 MGHRA, CDR2 YSYEKL. Unmatched junction bases numbered 4, after V lost 5 bases and J lost 2 bases. The CDR3: CASSFRQGNYGYTF. CDR3 sequence (DNA): TGCGCCAGCAGCTTCCGACAGGGGAACTATGGCTACACCTTC.

The chain is built from TRBV7-3 and TRBJ1-1, with D possibly TRBD1 on 5 matching bases. CDR1 SGHTA and CDR2 FQGTGA come from the germline V gene. Trimming took off 2 bases at V and 1 base at J, with 14 bases between the two ends. The length of the CDR3 is 16 residues. The CDR3: CASSLLTGRPNTEAFF. The CDR3 DNA sequence: TGTGCCAGCAGCTTACTAACGGGACGGCCGAACACTGAAGCTTTCTTT. Variable domain in full (rest from reference TRBV7-3 and TRBJ1-1): GAGVSQTPSNKVTEKGKYVELRCDPISGHTALYWYRQSLGQGPEFLIYFQGTGAADDSGLPNDRFFAVRPEGSVSTLKIQRTERGDSAVYLCASSLLTGRPNTEAFFGQGTRLTVV.

This clonotype was recorded only once. The CDR3 is CASSFEGRGTDTQYF. In DNA, the CDR3 is TGTGCCAGCAGCTTTGAAGGCAGGGGCACAGATACGCAGTATTTT. The chain couples TRBV5-6 to TRBJ2-3; D may be TRBD1 (5 bases). The V end lost 2 bases, the J end lost 1 base, and 11 bases lay between the germline ends. The CDR3 spans 15 residues. The germline V gene has CDR1 SGHDT and CDR2 YYEEEE. The variable domain in full, completed from reference TRBV5-6 and TRBJ2-3, reads DAGVTQSPTHLIKTRGQQVTLRCSPKSGHDTVSWYQQALGQGPQFIFQYYEEEERQRGNFPDRFSGHQFPNYSSELNVNALLLGDSALYLCASSFEGRGTDTQYFGPGTRLTVL.

The J gene is TRBJ2-4, the V gene TRBV10-2; 7 bases match TRBD1. Germline values: CDR1 WSHSY, CDR2 SAAADI. J gave up 4 bases and V 8 bases, and 5 bases lay outside the gene matches. CDR3 length: 13 residues. DNA of the CDR3: TGCGCCAGCTACAGGGGAGAGAAAAACATTCAGTACTTC. Its translation: CASYRGEKNIQYF.

CDR3 coding DNA: TGTGCCATCAGTGAGAGGGGACAGACGGCCCCACCTCTTAATGAAAAACTGTTTTTT. This gives the protein CAISERGQTAPPLNEKLFF. This chain joins TRBV10-3 and TRBJ1-4, with TRBD1 identical over 7 bases. Germline values: CDR1 ENHRY, CDR2 SYGVKD. Trimming took 2 bases from V and 4 from J; bases not matched to a gene: 16. This CDR3 spans 19 amino acids.

This sequence joins TRBV7-6 and TRBJ2-6, with a possible D match to TRBD1 (5 bases). CDR1 is SGHVS, CDR2 FNYEAQ, per germline. The CDR3 runs to 18 residues. With 1 base removed from V and 1 base from J, the gap between germline ends came to 14 bases. CDR3 region: CASSLEAGFLSGANVLTF. The CDR3 DNA is TGTGCCAGCAGCTTAGAGGCAGGGTTTCTTTCTGGGGCCAACGTCCTGACTTTC.

This clonotype was picked up a small number of times. The genes are TRBV19 and TRBJ1-5, with TRBD1 as a possible D gene (5 bases). The CDR3 is 13 residues long. Per the germline V gene, CDR1 is LNHDA and CDR2 is SQIVND (reference sequence). The V end was cut by 6 bases, the J end by 4 bases, with 10 bases between. In DNA form, the CDR3 reads TGTGCCAGTAGGGTCACAGGTAATCAGCCCCAGCATTTT. Its translation: CASRVTGNQPQHF.

V and J are TRBV12-3 or TRBV12-4 and TRBJ1-2; 11 nucleotides align to TRBD1. The length of the CDR3 is 15 residues. V dropped 7 bases and J dropped 4; count of bases not matched to a gene: 8. CDR3 in amino acids: CASIRWTGGAYGYTF. Written as DNA, the CDR3 is TGTGCCAGCATCAGGTGGACAGGGGGCGCCTATGGCTACACCTTC.

V and J are TRBV19 and TRBJ2-7; the D call may be TRBD1 or TRBD2 (5 bases each). This CDR3 spans 15 amino acids. The germline CDR1 and CDR2 sequences are LNHDA and SQIVND (reference sequence). Trimming left V 3 bases short and J 4 bases short, with 16 bases between. The CDR3 is CASSIFGDVVYEQYF. In DNA form, the CDR3 reads TGTGCCAGTAGTATCTTCGGGGACGTAGTTTACGAGCAGTACTTC.

The table lists this clonotype with many counts. The chain joins TRBV7-9 to TRBJ2-1; D might be TRBD1 (6 bases). In germline, CDR1 is SEHNR, CDR2 FQNEAQ (reference sequence). This CDR3 contains 14 residues. V lost 4 bases and J lost 7, with 14 bases in between. For the CDR3, the DNA is TGTGCCAGCAGCTCCCCCCGGACAGTTAATGAGCAGTTCTTC. Encoded protein: CASSSPRTVNEQFF.

The J gene is TRBJ2-2, the V gene TRBV29-1, with 8 bases lining up with TRBD2. The CDR3 has 14 amino acids. Germline V CDR1 and CDR2: SQVTM, ANQGSEA. CDR3 nucleotide sequence: TGCACCCTGGGTTATCGGGGGGGCCCCGGGGAGCTGTTTTTT. It codes for CTLGYRGGPGELFF.

The chain is built from TRBV12-3 or TRBV12-4 and TRBJ1-1; 7 nucleotides line up with TRBD1. The V and J ends lost 5 bases and 1 base, in that order; junction bases with no gene match: 13. The CDR3 sequence is 17 residues long. This chain's CDR3 is CASSHTGVLATNTEAFF. In DNA, the CDR3 is TGTGCCAGCAGTCATACAGGGGTTTTGGCGACGAACACTGAAGCTTTCTTT.

J is TRBJ2-5 and V is TRBV19; unclear D gene. The V end lost 4 bases, the J end lost 1 base, and 10 bases lay between the germline ends. The CDR3 sequence is 14 residues long. Germline V CDR1 and CDR2: LNHDA, SQIVND (reference sequence). Written as DNA, the CDR3 is TGTGCCAGTAGTACTCTTTTCGGCCAAGAGACCCAGTACTTC. Its protein product is CASSTLFGQETQYF.

This clonotype was seen more than once but under ten times. V usage is TRBV11-2 and J usage is TRBJ2-1, with 14 bases lining up with TRBD2. CDR1 is SGHAT, CDR2 FQNNGV, per germline. Germline trimming cut 3 bases from V and 3 bases from J; bases unmatched to any gene: 13. The length of the CDR3 is 20 residues. Here the CDR3 DNA reads TGTGCCAGCAGCTTGGGACTAGCGGGGGTTCCGGGACCTATCTACAATGAGCAGTTCTTC. Residues: CASSLGLAGVPGPIYNEQFF.

The V and J genes are TRBV27 and TRBJ2-2; 8 bases are a match to TRBD1. Per the germline V gene, CDR1 is MNHEY and CDR2 is SMNVEV (reference sequence). There are 13 residues in the CDR3. The ends lost 6 bases at V and 7 bases at J; junction bases unmatched: 4. The CDR3 loop reads CASRDDRGGELFF. CDR3 coding DNA: TGTGCCAGCAGGGACGACAGGGGCGGGGAGCTGTTTTTT.

In this sample, this clonotype turned up many times. The CDR3 sequence: CASSNLRDRVWHNEQFF. The CDR3 nucleotides are TGTGCCAGCAGCAATCTCCGGGACAGGGTTTGGCACAATGAGCAGTTCTTC. The J gene is TRBJ2-1, the V gene TRBV7-8, with TRBD1 identical over 9 bases. Unmatched junction bases numbered 13, after V lost 5 bases and J lost 5 bases. CDR1 and CDR2 from the germline V gene are SGHVS and FQNEAQ. This CDR3 has 17 amino acids. The full variable domain, rest sourced from reference TRBV7-8 and TRBJ2-1, is GAGVSQSPRYKVAKRGQDVALRCDPISGHVSLFWYQQALGQGPEFLTYFQNEAQLDKSGLPSDRFFAERPEGSVSTLKIQRTQQEDSAVYLCASSNLRDRVWHNEQFFGPGTRLTVL.

Notes on this clonotype: A much larger clone is a single base away; this may be a read error. The V and J genes are TRBV7-6 and TRBJ1-2; 7 positions agree with TRBD1. CDR3 length equals 13 residues. Looked up from germline, CDR1 is SGHVS and CDR2 is FNYEAQ. CDR3 DNA: TGTGTCAGCAGCCGGACAGGTTCAAGTGGCTACACCTTC. Amino acids: CVSSRTGSSGYTF.

Ten or more counts support this clonotype. The junction shows a germline mismatch at one end, possibly a read error. The chain couples TRBV5-1 to TRBJ1-1; D may be TRBD1 (5 bases). The CDR3 sequence is 13 residues long. CDR1 is SGHRS and CDR2 is YFSETQ in the germline V gene. In DNA, the CDR3 is TGTGCCAGCAGCCTGGGAGGGGTCACTGAAGCTTTCTTT. Amino acids: CASSLGGVTEAFF. The variable domain in full, completed from reference TRBV5-1 and TRBJ1-1, reads KAGVTQTPRYLIKTRGQQVTLSCSPISGHRSVSWYQQTPGQGLQFLFEYFSETQRNKGNFPGRFSGRQFSNSRSEMNVSTLELGDSALYLCASSLGGVTEAFFGQGTRLTVV.